The clone carrying this TCR beta chain was counted a few times. This sample was taken from a study of blood T cell repertoires in COVID-19. Study as a whole: The United States, Italy and Spain were the sources of the acute and convalescent COVID-19 samples.

In the original analysis: Estimation of nucleated cell counts was performed using reference gene primer amplification. Clones were sequenced by immunoSEQ multiplex PCR, and TCRdb holds only the in-frame ones, with some missing. For V, J and clone size, that table is used; D and trimming come from the DNA. Among roughly 200,000 clones listed, around 82% were seen once. J was trimmed by 4 bases and V by 6 bases; bases with no gene match: 13. The V gene's germline CDR1 is SQVTM and CDR2 ANQGSEA. This CDR3 is 15 amino acids long. The material sequenced was peripheral blood. The rearrangement uses TRBV29-1 and TRBJ1-1; 8 bases align to TRBD1. This TCR was recovered from an older woman with acute or convalescent COVID-19. The chain's CDR3 is CSVEGGTGMVTEAFF. CDR3 sequence (DNA): TGCAGCGTCGAGGGCGGGACAGGAATGGTCACTGAAGCTTTCTTT.